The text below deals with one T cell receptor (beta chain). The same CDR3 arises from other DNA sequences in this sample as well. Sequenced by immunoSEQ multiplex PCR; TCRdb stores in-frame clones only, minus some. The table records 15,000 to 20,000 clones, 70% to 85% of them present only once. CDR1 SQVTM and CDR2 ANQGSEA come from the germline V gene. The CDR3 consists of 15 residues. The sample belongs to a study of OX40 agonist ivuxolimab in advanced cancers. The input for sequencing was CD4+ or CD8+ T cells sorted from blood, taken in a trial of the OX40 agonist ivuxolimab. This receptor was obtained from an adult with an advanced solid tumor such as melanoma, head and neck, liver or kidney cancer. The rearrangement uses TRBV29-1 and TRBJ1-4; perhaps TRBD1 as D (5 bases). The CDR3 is CRARFMGGGGEKLFF. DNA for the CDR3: TGCCGCGCCCGTTTTATGGGGGGGGGAGGGGAAAAACTGTTTTTT.